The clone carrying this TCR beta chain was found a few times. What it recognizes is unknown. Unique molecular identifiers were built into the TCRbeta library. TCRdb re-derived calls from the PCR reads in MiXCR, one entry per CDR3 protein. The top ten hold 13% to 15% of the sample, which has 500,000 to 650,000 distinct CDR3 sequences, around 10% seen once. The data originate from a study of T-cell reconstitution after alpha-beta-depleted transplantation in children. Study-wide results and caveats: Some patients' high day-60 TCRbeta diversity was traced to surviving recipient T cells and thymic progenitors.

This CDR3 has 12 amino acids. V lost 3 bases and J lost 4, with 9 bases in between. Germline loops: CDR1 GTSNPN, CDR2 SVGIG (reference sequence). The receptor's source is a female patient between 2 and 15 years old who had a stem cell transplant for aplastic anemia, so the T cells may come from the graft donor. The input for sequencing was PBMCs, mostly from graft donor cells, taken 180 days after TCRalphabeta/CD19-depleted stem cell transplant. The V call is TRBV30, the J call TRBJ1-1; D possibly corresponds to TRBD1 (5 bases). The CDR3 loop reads CAWSAQGTEAFF. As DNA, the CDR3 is TGTGCCTGGAGCGCCCAGGGCACTGAAGCTTTCTTT.